These T cell receptor beta chains were read from a single sample in a study of cytomegalovirus exposure and HLA in healthy donors. Here immunoSEQ multiplex PCR was the method, and the copy in TCRdb shows in-frame clones only, minus some. The sample includes about 140,000 clones, approximately 87% of them seen just once. The sample taken for sequencing was PBMCs. The source is a young man in good health and CMV-seronegative. Each CDR3 is given without its conserved first and last residue.

>TRBJ2-3|TRBV6-5
ASSYRDRDTDTQY
>TRBJ2-7|TRBV27
ASSLDNSYEQY
>TRBJ2-2|TRBV11-1
ASSLGPGNTGELF
>TRBJ2-1|TRBV7-2
ASSPQGGGYNEQF
>TRBJ2-2|TRBV27
ASTLGGDGTGELF
>TRBJ2-2|TRBV28
ACNRRGLLGELF
>TRBJ2-5|TRBV5-6
ASSWTGSWETQY
>TRBJ2-7|TRBV5-1
ASTPNQGASGEQY
>TRBJ1-4|TRBV4-1
ASSLGQILATNEKLF
>TRBJ2-3|TRBV30
AWSPGTDTQY
>TRBJ2-7|TRBV5-6
ASSYSSSGPLSRDEQY
>TRBJ1-2|TRBV4-2
ASSQDEAPIYGYT
>TRBJ2-7|TRBV10-1
ATQQSTSGPYEQY
>TRBJ2-7|TRBV5-1
ASSFWAGVSYEQY
>TRBJ2-5|TRBV12-5
ASGLTFGQSQETQY
>TRBJ1-1|TRBV2
ATNQGGATEAF
>TRBJ1-5|TRBV6-1
ASSEPTGGNQPQH